In its sample, the clone carrying this T cell receptor beta chain was seen once. The antigen is not known. The CDR3 contains 14 residues. V dropped 5 bases and J dropped 0 bases, with 11 bases sitting between them. The germline gives CDR1 SNHLY, CDR2 FYNNEI. The data were taken from a study of cytomegalovirus exposure and HLA in healthy donors. The study's findings and limits: The CMV antigen specificity of a few CMV-associated chains was confirmed through in vitro analysis. Using the classifier, cytomegalovirus status was reportedly diagnosed with high specificity and sensitivity. The authors listed 150 to 200 TCR beta chains as cytomegalovirus-associated. Subsequent analysis of the approximately 120 validation repertoires found a tendency for first-cohort TCR clusters to co-occur.

Sequencing used immunoSEQ multiplex PCR; TCRdb keeps in-frame clones, though not all of them. The table has tens of thousands of clones, roughly 96% seen once. The clonotype comes from a man aged 18 to 29 in good health and CMV-seronegative. The chain uses TRBV2 and TRBJ2-7; a possible D gene is TRBD2 (6 bases). The sequencing sample was made of PBMCs. The CDR3 loop reads CASSPGLYSYEQYF. CDR3 DNA sequence: TGTGCCAGCAGTCCGGGACTGTACTCCTACGAGCAGTACTTC.